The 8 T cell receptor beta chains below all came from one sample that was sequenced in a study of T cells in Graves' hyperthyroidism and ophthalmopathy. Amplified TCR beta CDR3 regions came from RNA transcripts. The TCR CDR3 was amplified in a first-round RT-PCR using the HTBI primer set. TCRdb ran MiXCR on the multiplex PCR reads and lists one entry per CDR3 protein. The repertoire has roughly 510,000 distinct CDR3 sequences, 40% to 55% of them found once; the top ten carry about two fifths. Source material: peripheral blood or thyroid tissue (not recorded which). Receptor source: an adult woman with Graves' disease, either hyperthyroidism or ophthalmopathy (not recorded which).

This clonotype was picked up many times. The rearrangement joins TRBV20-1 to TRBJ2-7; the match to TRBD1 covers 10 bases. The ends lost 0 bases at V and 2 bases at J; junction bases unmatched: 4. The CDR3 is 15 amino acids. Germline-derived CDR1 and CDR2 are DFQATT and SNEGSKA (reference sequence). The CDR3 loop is CSARDLGQGAYEQYF. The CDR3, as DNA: TGCAGTGCTAGAGATCTCGGACAGGGGGCCTACGAGCAGTACTTC.

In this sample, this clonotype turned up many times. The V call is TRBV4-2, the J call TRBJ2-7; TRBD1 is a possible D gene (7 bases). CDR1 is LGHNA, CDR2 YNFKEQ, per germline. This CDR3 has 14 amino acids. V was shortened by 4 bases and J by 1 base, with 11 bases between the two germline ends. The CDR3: CASSRGTASYEQYF. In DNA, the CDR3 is TGTGCCAGCAGCCGCGGGACAGCGTCCTACGAGCAGTACTTC.

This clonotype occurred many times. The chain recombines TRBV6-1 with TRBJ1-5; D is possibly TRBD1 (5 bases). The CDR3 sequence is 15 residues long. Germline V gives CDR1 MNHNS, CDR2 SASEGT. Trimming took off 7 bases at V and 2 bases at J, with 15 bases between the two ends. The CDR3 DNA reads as TGTGCCAGCATCGAGGCGGGGCAAGGCAATCAGCCCCAGCATTTT. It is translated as CASIEAGQGNQPQHF.

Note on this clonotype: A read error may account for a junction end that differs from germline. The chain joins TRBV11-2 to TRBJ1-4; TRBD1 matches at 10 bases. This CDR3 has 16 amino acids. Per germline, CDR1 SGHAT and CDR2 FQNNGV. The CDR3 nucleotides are TGTGCCAGCAGCCCGCAGCCGGGACAGGGGAATGCAAAACTGTTTTTT. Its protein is CASSPQPGQGNAKLFF.

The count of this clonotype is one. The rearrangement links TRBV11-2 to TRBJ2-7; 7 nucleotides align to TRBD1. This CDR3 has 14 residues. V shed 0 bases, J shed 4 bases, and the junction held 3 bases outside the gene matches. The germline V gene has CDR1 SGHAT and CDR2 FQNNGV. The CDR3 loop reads CASSLETGWYEQYF. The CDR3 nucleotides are TGTGCCAGCAGCTTAGAGACAGGGTGGTACGAGCAGTACTTC.

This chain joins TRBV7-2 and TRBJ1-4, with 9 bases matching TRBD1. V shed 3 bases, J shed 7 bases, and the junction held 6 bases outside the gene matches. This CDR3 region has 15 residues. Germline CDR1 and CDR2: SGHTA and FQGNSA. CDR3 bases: TGTGCCAGCAGCTTTAACAGGGGGCGGACTGAAAAACTGTTTTTT. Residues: CASSFNRGRTEKLFF.

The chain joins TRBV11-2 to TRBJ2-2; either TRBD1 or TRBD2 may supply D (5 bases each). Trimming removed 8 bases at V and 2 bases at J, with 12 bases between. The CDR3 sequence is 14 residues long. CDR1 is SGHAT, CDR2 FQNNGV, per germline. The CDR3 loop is CASGTLANTGELFF. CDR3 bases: TGTGCCAGCGGGACGCTAGCAAACACCGGGGAGCTGTTTTTT. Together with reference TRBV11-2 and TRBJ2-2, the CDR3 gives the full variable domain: EAGVAQSPRYKIIEKRQSVAFWCNPISGHATLYWYQQILGQGPKLLIQFQNNGVVDDSQLPKDRFSAERLKGVDSTLKIQPAKLEDSAVYLCASGTLANTGELFFGEGSRLTVL.

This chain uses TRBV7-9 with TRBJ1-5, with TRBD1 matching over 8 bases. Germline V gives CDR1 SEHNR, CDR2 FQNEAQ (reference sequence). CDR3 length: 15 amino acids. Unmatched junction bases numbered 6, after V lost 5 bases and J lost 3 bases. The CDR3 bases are TGTGCCAGCAGCCACCGGGACAGGAACAATCAGCCCCAGCATTTT. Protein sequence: CASSHRDRNNQPQHF.